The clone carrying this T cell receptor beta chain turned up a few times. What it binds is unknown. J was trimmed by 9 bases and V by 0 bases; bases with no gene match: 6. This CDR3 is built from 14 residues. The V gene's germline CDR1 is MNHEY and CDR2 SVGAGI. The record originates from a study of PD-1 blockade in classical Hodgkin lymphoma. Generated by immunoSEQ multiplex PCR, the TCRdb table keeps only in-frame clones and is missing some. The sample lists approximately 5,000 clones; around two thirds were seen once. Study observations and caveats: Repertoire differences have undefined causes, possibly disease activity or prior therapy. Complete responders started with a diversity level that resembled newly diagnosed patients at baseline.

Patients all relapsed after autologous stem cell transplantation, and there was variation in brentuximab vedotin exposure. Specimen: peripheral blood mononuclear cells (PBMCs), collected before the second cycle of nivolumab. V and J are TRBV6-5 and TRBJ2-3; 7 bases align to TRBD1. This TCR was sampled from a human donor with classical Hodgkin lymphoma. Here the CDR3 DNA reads TGTGCCAGCAGTTACTCACAGGGGCGCTTAACGCAGTATTTT. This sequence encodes CASSYSQGRLTQYF.